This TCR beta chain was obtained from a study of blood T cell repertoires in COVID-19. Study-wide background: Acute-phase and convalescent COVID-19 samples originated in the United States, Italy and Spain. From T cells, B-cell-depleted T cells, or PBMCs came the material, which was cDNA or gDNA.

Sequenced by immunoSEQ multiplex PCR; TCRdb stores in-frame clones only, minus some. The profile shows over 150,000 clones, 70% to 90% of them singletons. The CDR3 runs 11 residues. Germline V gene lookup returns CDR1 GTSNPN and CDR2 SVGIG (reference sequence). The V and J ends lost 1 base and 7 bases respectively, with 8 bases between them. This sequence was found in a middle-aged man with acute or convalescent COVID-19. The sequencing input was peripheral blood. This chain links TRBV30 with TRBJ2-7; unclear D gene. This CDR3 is CAWSAPQEQYF. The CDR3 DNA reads TGTGCCTGGAGTGCCCCCCAGGAGCAGTACTTC.